The 22 T cell receptor beta chains below all came from one sample that was sequenced in a study of CD8+CD57+ T cells in acquired aplastic anemia. Genomic DNA constituted the template upon which TCR beta VDJ and CDR3 profiling was performed. TCRdb reanalysed the reads using MiXCR and keeps one entry per CDR3 protein. The profile covers 200,000 to 250,000 distinct CDR3 sequences, with 30% to 40% appearing a single time and roughly 1.1% taken by the ten largest. The sample consisted of sorted CD4+, CD8+, or CD8+CD57+ T cells (not recorded which) from PBMCs. Receptors were obtained from a human donor in good health, serving as a control.

Concerning this clonotype: Just one base apart from a much larger clone, this may be a read error. The CDR3 does not close with the conserved phenylalanine or tryptophan, likely indicating a read error. The chain joins TRBV20-1 to TRBJ1-5; D is possibly TRBD1 (5 bases). Deletions cut 0 bases from V and 6 bases from J, with 12 bases between. Germline CDR1 is DFQATT and CDR2 is SNEGSKA (reference sequence). The CDR3 is 14 residues long. Written as DNA, the CDR3 is TGCAGTGCTAGAGAGGGGGGTGGGTTTCAGCCCCAGCATCTT. Protein product: CSAREGGGFQPQHL.

A remark on this clonotype: Because it lacks the conserved phenylalanine or tryptophan at the end, this CDR3 is likely a read error. The chain employs TRBV9 and TRBJ1-1; perhaps TRBD1 as D (6 bases). The CDR3 spans 15 residues. CDR1 is SGDLS, CDR2 YYNGEE, per germline. Trimming shortened V by 4 bases and J by 4 bases, and 17 bases separated the two germline ends. The CDR3 sequence is CASSSGAGPGTEAFC. The DNA of the CDR3 is TGTGCCAGCAGCTCGGGGGCCGGACCAGGCACTGAAGCTTTCTGT.

This clonotype was detected ten times or more. In DNA, the CDR3 is TGTGCCAGCAGCTTGGGGGACAGGGGATGGAACACTGAAGCTTTCTTT. The encoded protein is CASSLGDRGWNTEAFF. The V gene is TRBV5-5, the J gene TRBJ1-1, with 10 bases aligning to TRBD1. V lost 0 bases to trimming and J lost 1 base; unmatched junction nucleotides: 3. This CDR3 is 16 amino acids long. In germline, CDR1 is SGHKS, CDR2 YYEKEE (reference sequence).

This clonotype was counted between two and nine times. The chain employs TRBV12-3 or TRBV12-4 and TRBJ1-1; the D is unclear. This CDR3 region has 15 residues. Deletions cut 6 bases from V and 1 base from J, with 15 bases between. Here the CDR3 reads CASSPLTDPNTEAFF. CDR3 nucleotide sequence: TGTGCCAGCAGCCCCCTGACGGATCCGAACACTGAAGCTTTCTTT.

This clonotype was seen a handful of times. The chain links TRBV10-3 to TRBJ1-1; no reliable D call. V was shortened by 10 bases and J by 5 bases, with 20 bases between the two germline ends. This CDR3 is built from 14 residues. The V gene's germline CDR1 is ENHRY and CDR2 SYGVKD. CDR3 sequence: CASTEGPGGTEAFF. In nucleotides, the CDR3 is TGTGCCAGCACGGAGGGCCCCGGAGGGACTGAAGCTTTCTTT.

This clonotype has ten or more counts. The chain carries TRBV7-2 and TRBJ2-3; unclear D gene. V lost 4 bases to trimming and J lost 6 bases, with 14 bases between them. This CDR3 contains 14 residues. The germline V gene encodes CDR1 SGHTA and CDR2 FQGNSA. The DNA for the CDR3 is TGTGCCAGCAGCTCGCCGCTCAAGTCGGATACGCAGTATTTT. This codes for CASSSPLKSDTQYF.

This clonotype was seen a few times. The J gene is TRBJ2-5, the V gene TRBV15, with 8 bases that match TRBD2. The germline CDR1 and CDR2 sequences are LNHNV and YYDKDF (reference sequence). The junction had 10 bases not matched to a gene; V was cut back by 5 bases and J by 5 bases. CDR3 length equals 15 residues. The CDR3 reads CATSGLATGSETQYF. The CDR3 nucleotides read TGTGCCACCAGCGGACTAGCAACAGGGTCCGAGACCCAGTACTTC.

This clonotype was counted many times. The chain uses TRBV6-1 and TRBJ1-5; 8 bases are shared with TRBD1. The CDR3 spans 12 residues. Germline lookup yields CDR1 MNHNS and CDR2 SASEGT. With 8 bases clipped from V and 6 bases from J, the junction kept 3 bases outside the gene matches. The DNA for the CDR3 is TGTGCCAGCGGACAGGGCTTTCAGCCCCAGCATTTT. As protein: CASGQGFQPQHF.

This clonotype occurred many times. This chain joins TRBV20-1 and TRBJ2-1; D not resolved. V was shortened by 1 base and J by 6 bases, with 4 bases between the two germline ends. Germline CDR1 DFQATT, CDR2 SNEGSKA (reference sequence). The CDR3 is made up of 11 amino acids. The CDR3 protein is CSARAGNEQFF. CDR3 DNA: TGCAGTGCTAGAGCGGGCAATGAGCAGTTCTTC.

This clonotype was seen a single time. V usage is TRBV3-1 and J usage is TRBJ1-3; tentatively, D is TRBD1 (5 bases). Germline-derived CDR1 and CDR2 are LGHDT and YNNKEL (reference sequence). Trimming took 4 bases from V and 6 from J, leaving 10 bases between them. CDR3 length: 13 residues. CDR3 sequence reads: CASSPGDQNTIYF. CDR3 in DNA: TGTGCCAGCAGCCCTGGGGACCAAAACACCATATATTTT.

For this clonotype: A single base separates this from a much larger clone, so it may be a read error. J is TRBJ2-3 and V is TRBV20-1; 15 bases map to TRBD2. The CDR3 covers 16 residues. Trimming removed 6 bases from V and 8 bases from J; junction bases left unmatched: 12. Germline CDR1 and CDR2: DFQATT and SNEGSKA (reference sequence). The DNA for the CDR3 is TGCAGTGCACCGGGACTAGCGGGAGGATTGGGAGGTACGCAGTATTTT. Protein sequence: CSAPGLAGGLGGTQYF.

The rearrangement uses TRBV7-9 and TRBJ2-5; D is unclear. Germline V gene sequence: CDR1 SEHNR, CDR2 FQNEAQ (reference sequence). The CDR3 spans 13 residues. The ends were cut back, 3 bases at V and 3 bases at J, with 8 bases in the middle. CDR3 in DNA: TGTGCCAGCAGCTTTGGTAGGGAAGAGACCCAGTACTTC. It specifies CASSFGREETQYF. The variable domain in full, completed from reference TRBV7-9 and TRBJ2-5, reads DTGVSQNPRHKITKRGQNVTFRCDPISEHNRLYWYRQTLGQGPEFLTYFQNEAQLEKSRLLSDRFSAERPKGSFSTLEIQRTEQGDSAMYLCASSFGREETQYFGPGTRLLVL.

This clonotype occurred many times. This chain uses TRBV2 with TRBJ2-3; 9 bases line up with TRBD2. CDR3 size: 15 residues. Unmatched junction bases numbered 12, after V lost 8 bases and J lost 6 bases. CDR1 and CDR2 from the germline V gene are SNHLY and FYNNEI. DNA of the CDR3: TGTGCCAGCCGAGTAGGGACTAGCTTCTCGGATACGCAGTATTTT. As protein: CASRVGTSFSDTQYF.

This chain links TRBV3-1 with TRBJ1-1, with 7 positions matching TRBD1. There are 18 residues in the CDR3. The ends lost 0 bases at V and 0 bases at J; junction bases unmatched: 10. In germline, CDR1 is LGHDT, CDR2 YNNKEL (reference sequence). The CDR3 DNA reads as TGTGCCAGCAGCCAAGATCTAAGACAGGGTGGAATGAACACTGAAGCTTTCTTT. It specifies CASSQDLRQGGMNTEAFF.

This clonotype was detected ten times or more. The rearrangement uses TRBV29-1 and TRBJ2-3, with TRBD2 identical over 8 bases. The length of the CDR3 is 17 residues. Germline trimming cut 0 bases from V and 0 bases from J; bases unmatched to any gene: 8. Germline loops: CDR1 SQVTM, CDR2 ANQGSEA. The CDR3 is CSVEDLFSGASTDTQYF. In nucleotides, the CDR3 is TGCAGCGTTGAAGACTTATTTAGCGGGGCAAGCACAGATACGCAGTATTTT.

The chain has TRBV15 and TRBJ2-7; TRBD2 might be the D (6 bases). V was clipped by 0 bases and J by 7 bases, with 16 bases between them. The CDR3 has 15 amino acids. CDR1 is LNHNV, CDR2 YYDKDF, per germline (reference sequence). The CDR3: CATSREGGPLGEQYF. In nucleotides, the CDR3 is TGTGCCACCAGCAGAGAGGGGGGTCCTTTGGGAGAGCAGTACTTC.

As to this clonotype: Relative to the germline gene, one junction end is altered; a read error may explain this. The chain links TRBV4-1 to TRBJ1-2, with D possibly matching TRBD1 (5 bases). Per the germline V gene, CDR1 is MGHRA and CDR2 is YSYEKL. This CDR3 spans 16 amino acids. This CDR3 is CASSQASGPADYGHTF. DNA of the CDR3: TGCGCCAGCAGCCAAGCTTCGGGGCCTGCTGACTATGGCCACACCTTC.

For this clonotype: A read error may be the cause here, since a much bigger clone is one base away. The V gene is TRBV5-1, the J gene TRBJ1-2; 11 bases are shared with TRBD1. This CDR3 comprises 16 residues. Per germline, CDR1 SGHRS and CDR2 YFSETQ. The CDR3 here is CPSSLFGTGGEYGYTF. The CDR3 DNA follows: TGCCCCAGCAGCTTGTTTGGGACAGGGGGAGAATATGGCTACACCTTC.

The chain carries TRBV11-2 and TRBJ2-1, with 10 bases fitting TRBD2. The germline V gene encodes CDR1 SGHAT and CDR2 FQNNGV. CDR3 length: 19 residues. V lost 0 bases to trimming and J lost 6 bases; unmatched junction nucleotides: 14. The CDR3 nucleotides are TGTGCCAGCAGCTTAGACGCGCCTAGCGGGGGACCATCGGGCAATGAGCAGTTCTTC. Translation: CASSLDAPSGGPSGNEQFF.

This clonotype was observed many times. CDR3 sequence reads: CASSIGTATISGANVLTF. DNA of the CDR3: TGTGCCAGTAGTATAGGGACAGCAACAATCTCTGGGGCCAACGTCCTGACTTTC. The rearrangement uses TRBV19 and TRBJ2-6; a possible D gene is TRBD1 (6 bases). The length of the CDR3 is 18 residues. V was trimmed by 1 base and J by 0 bases, leaving 13 bases between them. CDR1 and CDR2 from the germline V gene are LNHDA and SQIVND (reference sequence).

This clonotype appeared many times. V usage is TRBV9 and J usage is TRBJ1-1; D might be TRBD1 (6 bases). The V gene's germline CDR1 is SGDLS and CDR2 YYNGEE. This CDR3 has 15 residues. Trimming took 2 bases from V and 3 from J, leaving 14 bases between them. DNA of the CDR3: TGTGCCAGCAGCGTTTTGGGGGCCGAAGACACTGAAGCTTTCTTT. Translation gives CASSVLGAEDTEAFF.

The CDR3: CASSLRRGTDYEAFF. In nucleotides, the CDR3 is TGTGCCAGCAGCCTCCGCAGAGGGACGGATTATGAAGCTTTCTTT. This rearrangement joins TRBV9 to TRBJ1-1; possible D gene TRBD1, 5 bases. The ends were cut back, 4 bases at V and 7 bases at J, with 20 bases in the middle. The CDR3 runs 15 residues. The germline gives CDR1 SGDLS, CDR2 YYNGEE.